This TCR beta chain was captured in a study of cytomegalovirus exposure and HLA in healthy donors. The assay was immunoSEQ multiplex PCR, and TCRdb's table has in-frame clones only and misses some. The table lists some 250,000 clones, 85% to 90% of them singletons. Germline CDR1 SGHDT, CDR2 YYEEEE. The CDR3 covers 15 residues. Trimming took off 4 bases at V and 3 bases at J, with 16 bases between the two ends. The chain combines TRBV5-6 with TRBJ1-2; D gene ambiguous. The TCR comes from a woman between 18 and 29 years old in good health and CMV-seronegative. Sequencing input: PBMCs. DNA for the CDR3: TGTGCCAGCAGCCCCCTGGGCGGGCTAGACTATGGCTACACCTTC. Encoded protein: CASSPLGGLDYGYTF.